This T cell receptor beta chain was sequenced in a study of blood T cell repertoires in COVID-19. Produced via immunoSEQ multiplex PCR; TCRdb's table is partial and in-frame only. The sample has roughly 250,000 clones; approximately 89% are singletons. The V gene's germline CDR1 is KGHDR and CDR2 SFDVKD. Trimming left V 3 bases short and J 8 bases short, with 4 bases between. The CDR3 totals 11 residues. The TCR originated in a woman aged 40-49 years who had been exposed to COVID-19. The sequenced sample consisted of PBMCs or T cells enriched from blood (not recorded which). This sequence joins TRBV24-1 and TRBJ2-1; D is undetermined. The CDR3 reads CATSDVYEQFF. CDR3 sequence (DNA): TGTGCCACCAGTGATGTCTATGAGCAGTTCTTC.